This is a list of T cell receptor beta chains from one sample in a study of human T cells and chemical hapten exposure. TCRdb analysed the RACE reads with MiXCR anew, one entry per CDR3 protein. The table records around 330,000 distinct CDR3 sequences, around 5.5% of them present only once. The specimen comprised whole blood, sampled in connection with sensitization to the hapten diphenylcyclopropenone (DPC). These TCRs come from a woman between 18 and 30 years old with alopecia areata. Some clones in this sample may be carry-over from other donors' samples. CDR3s include the opening cysteine and the closing phenylalanine or tryptophan. The D gene is left open where the match is weak. Size values are once, few and many counts, or a class for expanded clones, and some rows have none.

D	V	J	size	DNA	CDR3
TRBD2	TRBV6-5	TRBJ2-3	many	TGTGCCAGCAGCCGGGGAGCGGGGGGGCGAACAGATACGCAGTATTTT	CASSRGAGGRTDTQYF
NA	TRBV27	TRBJ1-3	NA	TGTGCCAGCAGTTGGGACGGTAGCTCTGGAAACACCATATATTTT	CASSWDGSSGNTIYF
NA	TRBV3-1	TRBJ2-3	NA	TGTGCCAGCAGCTATACGGGACGCGCCTTTTGGGATACGCAGTATTTT	CASSYTGRAFWDTQYF
NA	TRBV7-3	TRBJ1-6	few	TGTGCCAGCAGCTTCGAAAGGGAACAGGGATCCAATTCACCCCTCCACTTT	CASSFEREQGSNSPLHF
NA	TRBV29-1	TRBJ2-2	many	TGCAGCGTTGAAGACGAGGGGAACACCGGGGAGCTGTTTTTT	CSVEDEGNTGELFF
NA	TRBV12-3/TRBV12-4	TRBJ1-1	many	TGTGCCAGCAGTTTGGCCCCTACTTCGACAGTATCCACTGAAGCTTTCTTT	CASSLAPTSTVSTEAFF
NA	TRBV7-2	TRBJ2-2	few	TGTGCCAGCAGCTTACGGGGCAGGGAAGGCACCGGGGAGCTGTTTTTT	CASSLRGREGTGELFF
NA	TRBV12-3/TRBV12-4	TRBJ2-3	many	TGTGCCAGCATTAGAGGAGGGACAGATACGCAGTATTTT	CASIRGGTDTQYF
TRBD2	TRBV10-3	TRBJ2-7	NA	TGTGCCATCAGTGAGGGCGGGGGGACCTACGAGCAGTACTTC	CAISEGGGTYEQYF
NA	TRBV6-2/TRBV6-3	TRBJ1-2	NA	TGTGCCAGCCATAGACAGAATCCAGATGGCTACACCTTC	CASHRQNPDGYTF
NA	TRBV5-1	TRBJ1-4	many	TGCGCCAGCAGCTTGCGTTCGCAGACCTCAATTAATGAAAAACTGTTTTTT	CASSLRSQTSINEKLFF
NA	TRBV6-2/TRBV6-3	TRBJ2-2	many	TGTGCCAGCCTGACGGTGACCTATTTGGAGCTGTTTTTT	CASLTVTYLELFF
NA	TRBV24-1	TRBJ2-1	NA	TGTGCCACCAGTGATTTGCAAGGGGAGCAGTTCTTC	CATSDLQGEQFF
TRBD2	TRBV7-8	TRBJ2-1	few	TGTGCCAGCAGCTTGGTTATGGCGGGGGGTAATGAGCAGTTCTTC	CASSLVMAGGNEQFF
NA	TRBV4-3	TRBJ2-5	many	TGCGCCAGCAGCCAAGAACGGGACCAAGAGACCCAGTACTTC	CASSQERDQETQYF
TRBD2	TRBV7-6	TRBJ2-1	NA	TGTGCCAACAGCTTGGAACTAGCGGGACCCCCCTACAATGAGCAGTTCTTC	CANSLELAGPPYNEQFF
NA	TRBV4-3	TRBJ1-6	NA	TGCGCCAGCAGCCAAGAAGGCAGGGACAATTCACCCCTCCACTTT	CASSQEGRDNSPLHF
NA	TRBV18	TRBJ2-7	NA	TGTGCCAGCTCACCACGCCGTGGGGCGGACGAGCAGTACTTC	CASSPRRGADEQYF